This T cell receptor (beta chain) is drawn from a study of post-analysis software for immune sequencing data. Prepared libraries of TCR beta cDNA carried unique molecular identifiers. Starting from approximately 1 to 10 million T cells, the study yielded roughly 0.5 million cDNA molecules. TCRdb reprocessed the PCR reads via MiXCR and lists one record per CDR3 protein. The sample holds roughly 870,000 distinct CDR3 sequences, approximately 50% seen once. General study findings and limits: Relative to controls, patients had five TRBV segments at higher frequency, with TRBV5-6, TRBV5-1 and TRBV20-1 among these.

This clonotype was found many times. Its cognate antigen is unknown. After removal of 0 bases from V and 10 bases from J, the junction contained 14 bases not matched to a gene. The CDR3 has 18 amino acids. Per the germline V gene, CDR1 is SGDLS and CDR2 is YYNGEE. The TCR comes from a girl aged 10 to 17 with multiple sclerosis. Sequencing input: blood. V gene TRBV9 combines with J gene TRBJ2-1, with 12 bases fitting TRBD2. CDR3 bases: TGTGCCAGCAGCGTAGCTCCCCTCCGGACTAGCGGGGTCCACGAGCAGTTCTTC. It codes for CASSVAPLRTSGVHEQFF. The variable domain in full, completed from reference TRBV9 and TRBJ2-1, reads DSGVTQTPKHLITATGQRVTLRCSPRSGDLSVYWYQQSLDQGLQFLIQYYNGEERAKGNILERFSAQQFPDLHSELNLSSLELGDSALYFCASSVAPLRTSGVHEQFFGPGTRLTVL.